The T cell receptor beta chain under discussion was sequenced for a study of patients and donors after allogeneic stem cell transplantation. TCRdb processed the RT-PCR reads anew with MiXCR; each CDR3 protein has one entry. The table has 200,000 to 250,000 distinct CDR3 sequences, roughly 13% seen once. The germline V gene encodes CDR1 SNHLY and CDR2 FYNNEI. This CDR3 has 15 amino acids. V was clipped by 6 bases and J by 1 base; unmatched bases: 8. The specimen was blood, either unsorted or a sorted T cell fraction (not recorded which). The TCR comes from a human donor who was either an allogeneic HSCT recipient or a stem cell or donor lymphocyte infusion donor (not recorded which). It is not recorded whose cells these are; they may come from a transplant donor. The genes are TRBV2 and TRBJ2-5, with 7 bases identical to TRBD1. As DNA, the CDR3 is TGTGCCAGCAGAAAACGGGACAGCTCCCAAGAGACCCAGTACTTC. Protein product: CASRKRDSSQETQYF.